What follows is one T cell receptor (beta chain) and its context. This record belongs to a study of T cell changes during pregnancy in multiple sclerosis. Method: immunoSEQ multiplex PCR; TCRdb's copy keeps in-frame clones and lacks some. The sample has about 110,000 clones, approximately 90% seen once. The TCR originated in a female donor in good health, enrolled as a control in a pregnancy study. Specimen: peripheral blood, collected in the third trimester of pregnancy.

The CDR3 reads CASSHRDSGELFF. The CDR3, as DNA: TGCGCCAGCAGTCACAGGGATTCCGGGGAGCTGTTTTTT. V gene TRBV4-1 combines with J gene TRBJ2-2, with TRBD1 as a possible D gene (6 bases). This CDR3 has 13 amino acids. V was cut by 6 bases and J by 6 bases, with 11 bases left in between. Per the germline V gene, CDR1 is MGHRA and CDR2 is YSYEKL.